Presented here are 12 T cell receptor beta chains from one specimen sequenced in a study of breast tumors, draining lymph nodes, adjacent tissues. In TCRdb, the multiplex PCR reads were re-called with MiXCR into one record per CDR3 protein. The sample has 150,000 or so distinct CDR3 sequences, more than 25% seen once. Axillary draining lymph nodes of breast cancer patients supplied the node samples. The sequenced material came from axillary lymph node tissue. The receptors here all came from a female donor with breast cancer. Some clones in this sample may be carry-over from other donors' samples.

This clonotype occurred a few times. A much bigger clone sits one base away, suggesting this may be a read error. This chain joins TRBV12-3 or TRBV12-4 and TRBJ2-7, with D unclear. The CDR3 spans 14 residues. Between the trimmed V and J ends, which lost 3 bases and 4 bases, there was a span of 13 bases. The CDR3 is CASSFSGVPYEQYF. The CDR3 nucleotides read TGTGCCAGCAGTTTCTCCGGCGTTCCTTACGAGCAGTACTTC.

This clonotype has just a few counts. A much larger clone sits a single nucleotide away, making a read error possible. This chain joins TRBV7-2 and TRBJ2-5; possibly TRBD1 for D (5 bases). The CDR3 is 15 amino acids. Germline V CDR1 and CDR2: SGHTA, FQGNSA. The CDR3 sequence: CASSYIQGTAETQHF. CDR3 DNA sequence: TGTGCCAGCAGCTATATCCAGGGTACCGCAGAGACCCAGCACTTC. The full variable domain, in which reference TRBV7-2 and TRBJ2-5 provide the parts outside the CDR3, is GAGVSQSPSNKVTEKGKDVELRCDPISGHTALYWYRQSLGQGLEFLIYFQGNSAPDKSGLPSDRFSAERTGGSVSTLTIQRTQQEDSAVYLCASSYIQGTAETQHFGPGTRLLVL.

Turning to this clonotype: The junction does not match germline at one end; this may be a read error. The chain joins TRBV28 to TRBJ1-4; unclear D gene. The CDR3 loop spans 14 amino acids. The germline V gene has CDR1 MDHEN and CDR2 SYDVKM. The CDR3: CAGSIIGLDEKLFF. For the CDR3, the DNA is TGTGCCGGCAGTATAATAGGGTTGGATGAAAAACTGTTTTTT.

A note on this clonotype: This may come from a read error, since a much larger clone is one base off. The chain couples TRBV6-5 to TRBJ2-7; D not certain. This CDR3 has 14 residues. CDR1 and CDR2 (germline): MNHEY, SVGAGI. The CDR3 DNA is TGTGCCAGCAGTCACTCGGGCCCACGACAAGAGCAGTACTTC. This encodes CASSHSGPRQEQYF.

This clonotype was seen repeatedly, ten times or more. The CDR3 reads CASSLDGASQETQYF. In DNA form, the CDR3 reads TGTGCCAGCAGCTTGGACGGGGCATCCCAAGAGACCCAGTACTTC. The J gene is TRBJ2-5, the V gene TRBV5-5, with D perhaps given as TRBD1 or TRBD2 (5 bases each). The germline V gene encodes CDR1 SGHKS and CDR2 YYEKEE (reference sequence). The CDR3 spans 15 residues. Trimming stripped 0 bases from V and 1 base from J, with 10 bases between.

This clonotype appeared a few times. The chain recombines TRBV28 with TRBJ2-5, with D uncertain. V was pared by 5 bases and J by 5 bases, with 12 bases between. Germline V gene lookup returns CDR1 MDHEN and CDR2 SYDVKM. This CDR3 is built from 13 residues. For the CDR3, the DNA is TGTGCCAGCAGTGCACCGGGTTACGAGACCCAGTACTTC. Amino acids: CASSAPGYETQYF. The full variable domain, in which reference TRBV28 and TRBJ2-5 provide the parts outside the CDR3, is DVKVTQSSRYLVKRTGEKVFLECVQDMDHENMFWYRQDPGLGLRLIYFSYDVKMKEKGDIPEGYSVSREKKERFSLILESASTNQTSMYLCASSAPGYETQYFGPGTRLLVL.

This clonotype was recorded a few times. The chain couples TRBV5-6 to TRBJ1-1; D call uncertain. This CDR3 is built from 14 residues. Germline lookup yields CDR1 SGHDT and CDR2 YYEEEE. Trimming removed 5 bases at V and 11 bases at J, with 22 bases between. CDR3 coding DNA: TGTGCCAGCAGAGCATCCCGCCTGGAGAGGTCCGCTTTCTTT. This translates into CASRASRLERSAFF.

This clonotype occurred many times. The chain combines TRBV24-1 with TRBJ2-2; 9 bases align to TRBD2. CDR1 is KGHDR and CDR2 is SFDVKD in the germline V gene. The V segment lost 6 bases and the J segment 6 bases; nucleotides outside the gene matches: 7. The CDR3 is made up of 15 amino acids. The CDR3 loop is CATSNHTSGPGELFF. The CDR3 bases are TGTGCCACCAGTAATCATACTAGCGGGCCCGGGGAGCTGTTTTTT.

About this clonotype itself: The junction differs from germline at one of its ends, possibly a read error. The CDR3 protein is CASSPTLGQGQETQYF. CDR3 DNA: TGTGCTAGCAGCCCGACCCTGGGACAGGGGCAAGAGACCCAGTACTTC. The chain has TRBV7-7 and TRBJ2-5, with 10 bases matching TRBD1. The CDR3 has 16 amino acids. Germline CDR1 SSHAT, CDR2 FNYEAQ (reference sequence). Drawing the rest from reference TRBV7-7 and TRBJ2-5, the complete variable domain is GAGVSQSPRYKVTKRGQDVTLRCDPISSHATLYWYQQALGQGPEFLTYFNYEAQPDKSGLPSDRFSAERPEGSISTLTIQRTEQRDSAMYRCASSPTLGQGQETQYFGPGTRLLVL.

In its sample, this clonotype was seen many times. The DNA of the CDR3 is TGTGCCACTACAAGGGGGTCTTCCTACAATGAGCAGTTCTTC. Translating gives CATTRGSSYNEQFF. This rearrangement joins TRBV6-5 to TRBJ2-1; D is perhaps TRBD1 (6 bases). Germline values: CDR1 MNHEY, CDR2 SVGAGI. The V gene lost 10 bases and the J gene lost 1 base, with 14 bases spanning the gap. CDR3 length: 14 amino acids.

A word on this clonotype: At one of its ends the junction is not consistent with the germline gene, which may arise from a read error. The chain recombines TRBV7-2 with TRBJ2-7, with 7 bases matching TRBD1. This CDR3 region has 15 residues. CDR1 is SGHTA and CDR2 is FQGNSA in the germline V gene. CDR3 nucleotides: TGTGCCAGCAGCCCAGGGGGTAAAACCTCCTACGTGCAGCACTTC. Encoded protein: CASSPGGKTSYVQHF. The complete variable domain, with remaining parts taken from reference TRBV7-2 and TRBJ2-7, reads GAGVSQSPSNKVTEKGKDVELRCDPISGHTALYWYRQSLGQGLEFLIYFQGNSAPDKSGLPSDRFSAERTGGSVSTLTIQRTQQEDSAVYLCASSPGGKTSYVQHFGPGTRLTVT.

This clonotype has at least ten counts. This chain joins TRBV15 and TRBJ2-2; 8 positions match TRBD2. This CDR3 is built from 19 residues. With 0 bases clipped from V and 5 bases from J, the junction kept 14 bases outside the gene matches. Germline values: CDR1 LNHNV, CDR2 YYDKDF (reference sequence). Written as DNA, the CDR3 is TGTGCCACCAGCAGAGATGGGGGTAGCGGGGCCGTTCTGACCGGGGAGCTGTTTTTT. It yields the protein CATSRDGGSGAVLTGELFF.